This T cell receptor (beta chain) was obtained from a study of neurological immune-mediated disorders. Each CDR3 protein gets one entry after TCRdb re-called the 5' RACE reads with MiXCR. The sample includes about 48,000 distinct CDR3 sequences, about 5% of them seen just once. Germline V gene lookup returns CDR1 SGHTA and CDR2 FQGNSA. The CDR3 spans 17 residues. Trimming cost V 1 base and J 2 bases; bases outside gene matches: 5. This clonotype was recorded many times. This chain links TRBV7-2 with TRBJ2-6; TRBD1 matches 7 bases. Material: CD4+ T cells from blood. This sequence was found in a woman between 18 and 29 years old with multiple sclerosis. The CDR3 nucleotides read TGTGCCAGCAGCTTAGTTGCAGGGGGAACTGGGGCCAACGTCCTGACTTTC. It encodes CASSLVAGGTGANVLTF.